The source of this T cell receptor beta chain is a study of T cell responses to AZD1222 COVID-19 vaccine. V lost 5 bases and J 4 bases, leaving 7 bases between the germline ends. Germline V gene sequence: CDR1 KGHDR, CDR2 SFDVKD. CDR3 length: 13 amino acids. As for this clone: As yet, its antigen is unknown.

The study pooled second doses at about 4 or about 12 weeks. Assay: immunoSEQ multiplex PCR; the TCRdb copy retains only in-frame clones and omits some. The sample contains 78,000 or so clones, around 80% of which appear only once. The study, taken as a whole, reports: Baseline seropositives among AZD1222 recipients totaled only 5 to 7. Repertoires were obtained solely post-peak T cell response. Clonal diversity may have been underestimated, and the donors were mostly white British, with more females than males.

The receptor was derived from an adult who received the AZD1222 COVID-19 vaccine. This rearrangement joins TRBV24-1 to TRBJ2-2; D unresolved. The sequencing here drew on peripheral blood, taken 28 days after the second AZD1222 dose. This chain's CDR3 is CATSVGVTGELFF. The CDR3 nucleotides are TGTGCCACCAGTGTGGGCGTCACCGGGGAGCTGTTTTTT.